Below, 23 T cell receptor beta chains from the same sample are listed, as sequenced in a study of cytomegalovirus exposure and HLA in healthy donors. PCR involved 60 Vbeta and 13 Jbeta primers. Libraries were prepared by immunoSEQ multiplex PCR; TCRdb keeps only in-frame clonotypes and omits some of them. The data contain under 150,000 clones, roughly 84% of them seen just once; the ten biggest clones take up 2% to 3%. Sequencing was done on a sample of PBMCs. These receptor sequences come from a middle-aged man in good health and CMV-seronegative.

V usage is TRBV5-1 and J usage is TRBJ1-1; D unresolved. The V and J ends lost 3 bases and 1 base respectively, with 13 bases between them. There are 15 residues in the CDR3. Per the germline V gene, CDR1 is SGHRS and CDR2 is YFSETQ. The CDR3 protein is CASSWAWEGNTEAFF. CDR3 nucleotide sequence: TGCGCCAGCAGCTGGGCGTGGGAGGGGAACACTGAAGCTTTCTTT.

The genes are TRBV5-1 and TRBJ1-4, with D possibly TRBD1 on 5 matching bases. Germline V gene sequence: CDR1 SGHRS, CDR2 YFSETQ. This CDR3 comprises 15 residues. With 0 bases removed from V and 6 bases from J, the gap between germline ends came to 12 bases. The CDR3 DNA follows: TGCGCCAGCAGCTTGGCCGGGGGGTCGCATGAAAAACTGTTTTTT. Translating gives CASSLAGGSHEKLFF. The full variable domain, completed using reference TRBV5-1 and TRBJ1-4, is KAGVTQTPRYLIKTRGQQVTLSCSPISGHRSVSWYQQTPGQGLQFLFEYFSETQRNKGNFPGRFSGRQFSNSRSEMNVSTLELGDSALYLCASSLAGGSHEKLFFGSGTQLSVL.

The CDR3 bases are TGCGCCAGCCGGGAGCTGGTTTCAGACGAGCAGTACTTC. The encoded protein is CASRELVSDEQYF. This chain uses TRBV5-1 with TRBJ2-7; D possibly corresponds to TRBD2 (6 bases). Between the trimmed V and J ends, which lost 7 bases and 5 bases, there was a span of 16 bases. CDR1 and CDR2 (germline): SGHRS, YFSETQ. The CDR3 extends over 13 amino acids.

V usage is TRBV5-1 and J usage is TRBJ2-1, with 7 bases identical to TRBD1. The CDR3 sequence is 14 residues long. Trimming removed 4 bases from V and 6 bases from J; junction bases left unmatched: 7. From germline, CDR1 is SGHRS and CDR2 YFSETQ. CDR3 nucleotide sequence: TGCGCCAGCAGCCCCACACAGGGGCTCAATGAGCAGTTCTTC. The encoded protein is CASSPTQGLNEQFF. The full variable domain, in which reference TRBV5-1 and TRBJ2-1 provide the parts outside the CDR3, is KAGVTQTPRYLIKTRGQQVTLSCSPISGHRSVSWYQQTPGQGLQFLFEYFSETQRNKGNFPGRFSGRQFSNSRSEMNVSTLELGDSALYLCASSPTQGLNEQFFGPGTRLTVL.

V is TRBV29-1 and J is TRBJ2-2; D unclear. Germline V gene sequence: CDR1 SQVTM, CDR2 ANQGSEA. V lost 4 bases, J lost 1 base, and 10 bases lay in between. The CDR3 spans 14 residues. CDR3 bases: TGCAGCGTTGTCCCCAGGTTGAACACCGGGGAGCTGTTTTTT. It specifies CSVVPRLNTGELFF.

The chain carries TRBV19 and TRBJ2-4; unclear D gene. This CDR3 has 13 residues. V was trimmed by 2 bases and J by 6 bases, leaving 8 bases between them. Germline CDR1 and CDR2: LNHDA and SQIVND (reference sequence). CDR3: CASSIPGRNIQYF. As DNA, the CDR3 is TGTGCCAGTAGTATACCTGGGCGAAACATTCAGTACTTC.

The chain recombines TRBV30 with TRBJ1-4; TRBD1 aligns across 8 bases. Trimming at V came to 2 bases and at J to 4 bases, leaving 9 bases not matched to a gene. CDR1 and CDR2 from the germline V gene are GTSNPN and SVGIG (reference sequence). The length of the CDR3 is 16 residues. The CDR3 nucleotides are TGTGCCTGGAGTAGGACAGGGTCTGGGATTAATGAAAAACTGTTTTTT. It specifies CAWSRTGSGINEKLFF.

CDR3 loop: CASARDGLYEQYF. Written as DNA, the CDR3 is TGTGCCAGCGCCAGAGACGGACTCTACGAGCAGTACTTC. The V and J genes are TRBV6-5 and TRBJ2-7; D might be TRBD2 (5 bases). Deletions cut 8 bases from V and 3 bases from J, with 14 bases between. Germline lookup yields CDR1 MNHEY and CDR2 SVGAGI. This CDR3 comprises 13 residues.

Only one count was recorded for this clone. V and J are TRBV9 and TRBJ2-1, with D perhaps TRBD2 (5 bases). Per the germline V gene, CDR1 is SGDLS and CDR2 is YYNGEE. This CDR3 region has 13 residues. Trimming shortened V by 0 bases and J by 5 bases, and 6 bases separated the two germline ends. Written as DNA, the CDR3 is TGTGCCAGCAGCGTAGCCGGGGACAATGAGCAGTTCTTC. Protein sequence: CASSVAGDNEQFF.

The rearrangement links TRBV30 to TRBJ2-7; 7 bases are a match to TRBD2. Germline CDR1 is GTSNPN and CDR2 is SVGIG (reference sequence). The V gene end was trimmed by 5 bases and the J gene end by 7 bases; junction bases not matched to a gene: 5. CDR3 length: 11 amino acids. The CDR3 is CAWDWEGEQYF. The CDR3 DNA sequence: TGTGCCTGGGACTGGGAGGGGGAGCAGTACTTC.

V is TRBV10-1 and J is TRBJ1-5; tentatively, D is TRBD1 (5 bases). CDR3 length equals 15 residues. Germline V CDR1 and CDR2: WNHNN, SYGVQD (reference sequence). Trimming left V 5 bases short and J 6 bases short, with 17 bases between. The CDR3 DNA is TGCGCCAGCAGTCAGAGTGGCAGCGGGGGTCAGCCCCAGCATTTT. Translating gives CASSQSGSGGQPQHF.

V usage is TRBV14 and J usage is TRBJ2-1; the D is unclear. Germline CDR1 and CDR2: SGHDN and FVKESK. Trimming removed 2 bases at V and 6 bases at J, with 5 bases between. The CDR3 extends over 12 amino acids. The CDR3 loop is CASSQLPNEQFF. In DNA form, the CDR3 reads TGTGCCAGCAGCCAACTCCCCAATGAGCAGTTCTTC.

V usage is TRBV29-1 and J usage is TRBJ2-1, with D perhaps TRBD2 (5 bases). Germline CDR1 and CDR2: SQVTM and ANQGSEA. Trimming took off 7 bases at V and 0 bases at J, with 10 bases between the two ends. The CDR3 has 13 amino acids. The CDR3 DNA reads as TGCAGCGATAGGGCGGGCTCCTACAATGAGCAGTTCTTC. This sequence encodes CSDRAGSYNEQFF.

This clone was found once. The chain combines TRBV7-2 with TRBJ2-7; TRBD1 matches at 7 bases. CDR3 length equals 15 residues. Trimming cost V 3 bases and J 3 bases; bases outside gene matches: 8. The germline gives CDR1 SGHTA, CDR2 FQGNSA. The CDR3: CASSFTQGTRYEQYF. CDR3 nucleotides: TGTGCCAGCAGCTTCACACAGGGGACCCGCTACGAGCAGTACTTC.

This clone was recorded once. The rearrangement links TRBV7-9 to TRBJ2-1, with a tentative D call TRBD1 (6 bases). Per the germline V gene, CDR1 is SEHNR and CDR2 is FQNEAQ (reference sequence). This CDR3 contains 14 residues. Trimming took 5 bases from V and 8 from J, leaving 16 bases between them. CDR3 protein: CASSPRTANDEQFF. CDR3 bases: TGTGCCAGCAGCCCCCGGACAGCTAACGATGAGCAGTTCTTC.

The V gene is TRBV6-1, the J gene TRBJ1-1; D not resolved. Trimming left V 5 bases short and J 1 base short, with 5 bases between. The CDR3 runs to 12 residues. Germline V gene data show CDR1 as MNHNS and CDR2 as SASEGT. CDR3 sequence: CASSQENTEAFF. In DNA form, the CDR3 reads TGTGCCAGCAGTCAGGAGAACACTGAAGCTTTCTTT.

The rearrangement uses TRBV6-1 and TRBJ2-7; 8 positions agree with TRBD1. Germline trimming cut 4 bases from V and 1 base from J; bases unmatched to any gene: 6. CDR1 and CDR2 (germline): MNHNS, SASEGT. The CDR3 extends over 15 amino acids. CDR3 sequence (DNA): TGTGCCAGCAGTGCGGACAGGGTCTGGTCCTACGAGCAGTACTTC. Translated: CASSADRVWSYEQYF.

This clone was detected once. V is TRBV5-1 and J is TRBJ1-6; tentative D call: TRBD1 (6 bases). The CDR3 extends over 16 amino acids. V lost 4 bases and J lost 9, with 20 bases in between. Looked up from germline, CDR1 is SGHRS and CDR2 is YFSETQ. The CDR3 protein is CASSARGAGVGSPLHF. The DNA for the CDR3 is TGCGCCAGCAGCGCCCGAGGGGCAGGGGTCGGTTCACCCCTCCACTTT. Combining the CDR3 with reference TRBV5-1 and TRBJ1-6 gives the whole variable domain KAGVTQTPRYLIKTRGQQVTLSCSPISGHRSVSWYQQTPGQGLQFLFEYFSETQRNKGNFPGRFSGRQFSNSRSEMNVSTLELGDSALYLCASSARGAGVGSPLHFGNGTRLTVT.

The chain carries TRBV4-3 and TRBJ1-2, with D unclear. The CDR3 has 17 amino acids. Looked up from germline, CDR1 is LGHNA and CDR2 is YSLEER. V lost 4 bases and J lost 4, with 22 bases in between. CDR3 amino acids: CASSLIIGRRRVYGYTF. The CDR3 DNA reads TGCGCCAGCAGCCTTATTATAGGTCGGAGGAGGGTCTATGGCTACACCTTC.

The chain joins TRBV28 to TRBJ1-4; 7 bases line up with TRBD1. After removal of 7 bases from V and 2 bases from J, the junction contained 13 bases not matched to a gene. This CDR3 region has 17 residues. CDR1 is MDHEN, CDR2 SYDVKM, per germline. The CDR3 bases are TGTGCCAGCAACCCAGGGGGGAGAGTTGGCACTAATGAAAAACTGTTTTTT. Encoded protein: CASNPGGRVGTNEKLFF.

This chain uses TRBV9 with TRBJ1-5; possible D gene TRBD1, 5 bases. CDR3 size: 17 residues. Germline CDR1 SGDLS, CDR2 YYNGEE. V was pared by 2 bases and J by 5 bases, with 20 bases between. CDR3 protein: CASSVYQGGAGHQPQHF. The CDR3 nucleotides are TGTGCCAGCAGCGTCTATCAGGGTGGCGCTGGTCATCAGCCCCAGCATTTT.

The chain uses TRBV20-1 and TRBJ1-2; no clear D gene. CDR1 is DFQATT, CDR2 SNEGSKA, per germline (reference sequence). The CDR3 is made up of 10 amino acids. V dropped 6 bases and J dropped 5 bases, with 7 bases sitting between them. DNA for the CDR3: TGCAGTGCGGGAGAGTATGGCTACACCTTC. This encodes CSAGEYGYTF.

The chain combines TRBV5-1 with TRBJ2-2, with D possibly matching TRBD1 (5 bases). The V gene lost 4 bases and the J gene lost 3 bases, with 7 bases spanning the gap. This CDR3 has 13 amino acids. Germline V gene data show CDR1 as SGHRS and CDR2 as YFSETQ. This CDR3 is CASSPGYTGELFF. The DNA of the CDR3 is TGCGCCAGCAGCCCAGGGTACACCGGGGAGCTGTTTTTT.